The entry below describes one TCR beta chain. This receptor's antigen is unknown. Base qualities are not provided; no much larger clone lies one nucleotide away. The cohort comprised 550 to 700 healthy bone marrow donors. All cohort members were sampled while nominally healthy, although unrecorded immune exposures were likely present. The donor tested CMV seropositive and was one of the 289 seropositive cohort members. Each donor provided a peripheral blood sample, and peripheral blood mononuclear cells were used for TCR beta sequencing. Genomic DNA extraction from the blood cell samples was performed with the Qiagen DNeasy Blood Extraction Kit. The method was the immunoSEQ multiplex PCR assay. A mixture of 60 forward primers for TCR Vbeta segments and 13 reverse primers for TCR Jbeta segments was used in the multiplex PCR. The CDR3 region of rearranged TCR beta genes was amplified from genomic DNA by a multiplex PCR assay. Amplified TCR beta libraries were sequenced as 87-base-pair reads on the Illumina HiSeq System. Per the authors' processing: A later analysis counted about 80 million unique TCR beta chains across the 650 to 800 repertoires, and around 9.9 million of these chains were shared by at least two donors. To remove PCR and sequencing errors, raw reads were error-corrected and collapsed into unique sequences using a nearest-neighbor algorithm that merged closely related sequences. To assign V, D and J gene segments, CDR3 sequences were aligned to IMGT reference sequences. For a sequence to be retained, a match of at least six nucleotides was required to both a V gene segment and a J gene segment. Rearrangements were called productive when the CDR3 lacked stop codons and stayed in frame with V and J; all others were non-productive. CDR3 was defined by IMGT convention, running from the second conserved V-encoded cysteine to the conserved J-encoded phenylalanine. In an earlier analysis of 587 of the donors, sequences lacking an unambiguous match to a single V gene segment were excluded. In an earlier analysis of roughly 500 of the donors, V segments were called functional above 56.7% productive rearrangements and were called segregating when the between-donor standard deviation exceeded 5%. A statistical classification framework was developed to diagnose cytomegalovirus status using the catalog of TCR beta chain sequences. In a later analysis, V and J genes were assigned by comparing TCR nucleotide sequences against IMGT/GENE-DB human TR gene sequences. The TCRdist pipeline was used in a later analysis to assign CDR3 sequences and most-parsimonious VDJ recombination scenarios. In a later analysis, each TCR beta chain was defined by its CDR3 amino acid sequence together with its V-gene family, and reads lacking a unique V-gene family were excluded. In a later analysis, around 650 highly shared, low-generation-probability nucleotide sequences were removed to address suspected cross-contamination and a sequencing artifact. In a later analysis, a clonal expansion index was calculated for each public chain from normalized within-repertoire ranks of inferred template counts. Generation probabilities in a later analysis came from a VDJ recombination model fitted to out-of-frame rearrangements, and those results were checked against IGoR. Hypergeometric tests were used in a later analysis to score TCR-TCR, TCR-HLA and TCR-CMV co-occurrence, with a repertoire-size bias correction applied to the TCR pairs. In a later analysis, false discovery rates were estimated by permuting HLA or CMV assignments 20 times. In a later analysis, co-occurring TCRs were grouped using DBSCAN, with TCRdist sequence similarity added in when clustering inside HLA-allele-positive subsets. Repertoires with fewer than 30,000 or more than 120,000 public chains, plus five repertoires with anomalous nucleotide sharing, were excluded from co-occurrence clustering. TCRdb holds this immuneACCESS table with in-frame rearrangements only. Some clones are missing; in checked studies, unresolved V genes explain under half, and the rest has no known cause. The V and J calls and clone size are taken from that table; D and trimming were inferred from the DNA. The sample data list 50,000 to 80,000 clones, and 60% to 85% of these were observed just once. Clones ranked in the top ten supply approximately 4.7% of the sample.

This record belongs to a study of cytomegalovirus exposure and HLA in healthy donors (dated by TCRdb to between 2016 and 2019). Background for the entire study: According to an earlier analysis of 587 of the donors, roughly 180 million T cells yielded 90 million to 130 million unique TCR beta sequences and 276 Gb of sequence data. The number of typed donors differed by locus: 629-630 for A, B, C, DRB1 and DQB1; approximately 530 for DQA1; fewer than 610 for DPA1; and some 430 for DPB1. To predict cytomegalovirus infection status, the study combined high-throughput TCR immunosequencing, statistical association of individual TCRs with disease status, and machine learning. All discovery cohort repertoires had been generated on a single sequencing platform. On average, around 240,000 unique TCR beta nucleotide sequences were sequenced per donor among 398 genotyped donors of the cohort, with about 17% of those sequences being non-productive. An early release that covered about 640 HLA-typed donors contained approximately 290 gigabases of sequencing data and tens of millions of unique TCR sequences. Donor age, sex, ethnicity and CMV serostatus were compiled alongside the repertoire data. An earlier analysis of 587 of the donors used high-throughput TCR beta sequencing to judge whether each TCR beta V gene segment behaved as functional or pseudogenic. The study aimed to test whether signatures of past pathogen exposure could be identified by cataloging public T cell receptors. Among the approximately 400 genotyped donors, approximately 82% belonged to the genetic ancestry cluster associated with self-reported Caucasian donors. Because of strong linkage in the cohort, 5 or 6 DR-DQ haplotypes were treated as single units for association and clustering. To study patterns of TCR occurrence, a later analysis re-analyzed previously published TCR beta repertoires from hundreds of donors and added high-resolution HLA genotyping. A later genetic analysis used genome-wide SNP genotypes for about 65% of the 666 donors, treating that subset as a discovery cohort. In the later analysis, no new phenotypic data were used to find candidate immune exposures; instead, reliance was placed on TCR beta sequences and their occurrence across donors. Class I and class II HLA loci were covered by the typing at four-digit resolution. The study profiled the T cell repertoires of 500 to 800 subjects by immunosequencing and related them to cytomegalovirus serostatus. Besides the first cohort of approximately 710 subjects, a separate validation cohort made up of some 110 different subjects was used. Broad study findings and their caveats: Across donors, most TCR sequences were observed very rarely, whereas some public TCRs were present in many individuals. A further reported finding was that TCR beta sequences accurately predicted the HLA-A and HLA-B alleles for most subjects in the first cohort. The cohort was sequenced for TCR beta chains only, and without alpha or paired-chain data the features that could be detected were limited. In a later analysis, TCR association rates were found to vary across HLA loci, with the most associated TCRs seen for DRB1 alleles and the fewest for HLA-C alleles. Correlated functional status among segregating V segments might be attributable to linkage disequilibrium, but an unknown experimental factor could not be ruled out. Most CMV-associated TCR beta chains appeared to be HLA-restricted in a later analysis, and the HLA associations seemed to be driven largely by CMV exposure. In an earlier analysis of roughly 560 of the donors, most TCR beta V segments were observed in productive rearrangements about 87% or about 30% of the time, broadly matching IMGT annotations. Immune exposure information for the cohort was limited to CMV serostatus. Cytomegalovirus status was reported to be diagnosed by the classifier with high specificity and sensitivity in both the original and validation cohorts. The study listed 150 to 200 TCR beta chains as associated with cytomegalovirus. A later genetic analysis reported fewer N-insertions in productive TCRs among donors in an Asian-associated ancestry cluster than the roughly 670-donor mean. Roughly uniform sequencing depth across donors was assumed in presence/absence analyses, although this assumption may not hold. Strong co-occurrence of HLA alleles, especially DR and DQ, made assigning TCR associations to individual alleles difficult. According to a later analysis, parvovirus B19, influenza, CMV and Epstein-Barr virus appeared linked to several top co-occurrence clusters. Compared with equally common non-associated chains, HLA-associated TCR beta chains in a later analysis were more clonally expanded and had lower generation probabilities. A later genetic analysis associated a missense DCLRE1C variant with V-gene and J-gene trimming of TCR beta chains, and an independent cohort replicated the association. At a false discovery rate of 0.05, a later analysis linked some 17,000 TCR beta sequences to specific HLA alleles. The authors suggested that the approach could potentially be generalized to other disease states and immunological phenotypes. In vitro tests confirmed that a few of the cytomegalovirus-associated TCR beta chains recognize cytomegalovirus antigens. Because some donors lacked HLA typing at each locus, the association tests relied only on the typed subset. A cluster of highly shared sequence variants was judged likely to represent a technical artifact of the sequencing pipeline. The earlier analysis of almost 600 of the donors excluded approximately 15 rarely observed V segments, including chromosome 9 orphons, because counts were too low.

The specimen sequenced was PBMCs. This clonotype was sampled from a male donor in good health and CMV-seropositive.

The DNA sequence follows: TGTGCCAGCTCACCGTGGGACAGGAGAAATAATTCACCCCTCCACTTT. This is translated as CASSPWDRRNNSPLHF. The chain couples TRBV18 to TRBJ1-6, with 8 bases aligning to TRBD1. CDR1 KGHSH and CDR2 LQKENI are derived from the germline V gene. For this chain, trimming is 3 bases at the V end and 5 bases at the J end, and the number of junction bases without a gene match is 6. From the cysteine through the phenylalanine, the CDR3 covers 16 amino acids. Here the CDR3 DNA is all that survives: 48 bases in frame from base 1. Extended through the reference TRBV18 and TRBJ1-6 proteins, this CDR3 yields the full variable domain: NAGVMQNPRHLVRRRGQEARLRCSPMKGHSHVYWYRQLPEEGLKFMVYLQKENIIDESGMPKERFSAEFPKEGPSILRIQQVVRGDSAAYFCASSPWDRRNNSPLHFGNGTRLTVT.